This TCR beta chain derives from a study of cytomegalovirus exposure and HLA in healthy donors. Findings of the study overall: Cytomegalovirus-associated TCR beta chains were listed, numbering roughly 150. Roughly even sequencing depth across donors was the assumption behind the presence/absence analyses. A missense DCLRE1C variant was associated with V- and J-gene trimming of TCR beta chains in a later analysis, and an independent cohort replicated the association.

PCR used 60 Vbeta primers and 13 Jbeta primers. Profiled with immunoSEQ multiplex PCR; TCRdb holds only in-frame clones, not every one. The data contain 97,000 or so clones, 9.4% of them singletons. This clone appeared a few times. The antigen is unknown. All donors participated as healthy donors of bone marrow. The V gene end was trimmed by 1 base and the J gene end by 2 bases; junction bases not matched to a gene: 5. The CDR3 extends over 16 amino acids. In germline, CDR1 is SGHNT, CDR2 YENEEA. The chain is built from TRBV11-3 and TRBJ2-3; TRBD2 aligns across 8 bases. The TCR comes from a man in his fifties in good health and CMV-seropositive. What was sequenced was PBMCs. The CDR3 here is CASSLGTSGTTDTQYF. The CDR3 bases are TGTGCCAGCAGCTTAGGAACTAGCGGAACCACAGATACGCAGTATTTT. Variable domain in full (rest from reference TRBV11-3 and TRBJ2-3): EAGVVQSPRYKIIEKKQPVAFWCNPISGHNTLYWYLQNLGQGPELLIRYENEEAVDDSQLPKDRFSAERLKGVDSTLKIQPAELGDSAVYLCASSLGTSGTTDTQYFGPGTRLTVL.